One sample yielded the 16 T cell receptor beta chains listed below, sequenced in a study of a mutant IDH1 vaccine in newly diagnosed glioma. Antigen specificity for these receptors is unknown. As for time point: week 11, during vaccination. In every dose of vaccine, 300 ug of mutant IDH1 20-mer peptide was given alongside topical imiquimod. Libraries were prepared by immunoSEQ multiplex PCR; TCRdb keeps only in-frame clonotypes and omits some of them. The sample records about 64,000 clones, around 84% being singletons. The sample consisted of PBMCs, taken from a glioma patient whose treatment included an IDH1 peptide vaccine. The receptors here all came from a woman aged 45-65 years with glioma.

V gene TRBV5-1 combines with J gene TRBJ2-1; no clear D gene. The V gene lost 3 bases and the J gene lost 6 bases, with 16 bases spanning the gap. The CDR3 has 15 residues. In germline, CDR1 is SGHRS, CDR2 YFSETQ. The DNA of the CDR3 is TGCGCCAGCAGCTCCGGCGGAAAAAACGGCAATGAGCAGTTCTTC. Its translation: CASSSGGKNGNEQFF.

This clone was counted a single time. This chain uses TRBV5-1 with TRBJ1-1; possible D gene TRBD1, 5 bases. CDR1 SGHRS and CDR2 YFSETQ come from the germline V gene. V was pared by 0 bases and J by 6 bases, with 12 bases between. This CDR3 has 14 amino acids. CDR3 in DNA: TGCGCCAGCAGCTTGGTCCCAGGGATGGCTGAAGCTTTCTTT. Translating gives CASSLVPGMAEAFF.

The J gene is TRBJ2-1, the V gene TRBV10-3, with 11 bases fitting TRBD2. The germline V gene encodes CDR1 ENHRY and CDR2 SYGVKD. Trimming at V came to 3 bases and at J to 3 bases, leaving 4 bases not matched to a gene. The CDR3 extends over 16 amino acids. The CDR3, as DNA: TGTGCCATCAGTGACCTGGGACTAGCGGTCTACAATGAGCAGTTCTTC. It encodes CAISDLGLAVYNEQFF.

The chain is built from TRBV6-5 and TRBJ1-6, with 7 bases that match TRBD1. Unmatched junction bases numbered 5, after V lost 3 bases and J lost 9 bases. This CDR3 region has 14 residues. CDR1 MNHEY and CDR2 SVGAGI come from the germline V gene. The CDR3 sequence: CASSYTGVGSPLHF. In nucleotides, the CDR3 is TGTGCCAGCAGTTATACAGGGGTTGGTTCACCCCTCCACTTT.

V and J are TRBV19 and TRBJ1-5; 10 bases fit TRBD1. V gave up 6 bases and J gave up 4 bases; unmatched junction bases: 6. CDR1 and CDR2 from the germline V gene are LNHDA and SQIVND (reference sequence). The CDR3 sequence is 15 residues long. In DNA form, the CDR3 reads TGTGCCAGTAGGATTGGGGACAGGGGAAATCAGCCCCAGCATTTT. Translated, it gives CASRIGDRGNQPQHF.

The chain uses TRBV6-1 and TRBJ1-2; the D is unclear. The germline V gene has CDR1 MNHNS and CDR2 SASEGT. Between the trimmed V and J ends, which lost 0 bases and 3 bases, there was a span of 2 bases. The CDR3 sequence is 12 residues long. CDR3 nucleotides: TGTGCCAGCAGTGAAGCCGACTATGGCTACACCTTC. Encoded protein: CASSEADYGYTF.

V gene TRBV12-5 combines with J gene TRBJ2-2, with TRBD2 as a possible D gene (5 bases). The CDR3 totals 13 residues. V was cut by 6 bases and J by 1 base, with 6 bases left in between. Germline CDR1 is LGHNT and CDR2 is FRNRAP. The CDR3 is CASGGMNTGELFF. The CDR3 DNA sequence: TGTGCTAGTGGCGGGATGAACACCGGGGAGCTGTTTTTT.

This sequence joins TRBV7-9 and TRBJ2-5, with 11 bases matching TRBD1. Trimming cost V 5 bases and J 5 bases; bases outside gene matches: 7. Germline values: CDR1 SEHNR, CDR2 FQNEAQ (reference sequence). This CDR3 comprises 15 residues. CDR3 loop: CASSPGTGGVETQYF. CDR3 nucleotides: TGTGCCAGCAGCCCAGGGACAGGGGGAGTGGAGACCCAGTACTTC.

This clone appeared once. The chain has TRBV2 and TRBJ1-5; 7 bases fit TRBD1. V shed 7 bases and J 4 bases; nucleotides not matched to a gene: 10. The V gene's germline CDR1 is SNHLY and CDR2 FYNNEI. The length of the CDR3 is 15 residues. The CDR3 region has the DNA TGTGCCAGCATAAACCGGGACAGCAGAAATCAGCCCCAGCATTTT. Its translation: CASINRDSRNQPQHF. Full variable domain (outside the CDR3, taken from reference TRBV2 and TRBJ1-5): EPEVTQTPSHQVTQMGQEVILRCVPISNHLYFYWYRQILGQKVEFLVSFYNNEISEKSEIFDDQFSVERPDGSNFTLKIRSTKLEDSAMYFCASINRDSRNQPQHFGDGTRLSIL.

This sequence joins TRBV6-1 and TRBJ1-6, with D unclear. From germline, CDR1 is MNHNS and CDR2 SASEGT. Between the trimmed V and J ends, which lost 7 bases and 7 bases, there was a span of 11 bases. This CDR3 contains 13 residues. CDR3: CASTLTGNSPLHF. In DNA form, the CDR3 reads TGTGCCAGCACTTTGACTGGGAATTCACCCCTCCACTTT.

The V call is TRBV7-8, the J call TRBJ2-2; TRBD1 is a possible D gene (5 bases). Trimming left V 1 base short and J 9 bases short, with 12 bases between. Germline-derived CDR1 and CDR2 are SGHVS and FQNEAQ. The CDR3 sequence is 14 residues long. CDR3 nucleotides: TGTGCCAGCAGCTTAGGGCAGGGATTCCGGGAGCTGTTTTTT. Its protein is CASSLGQGFRELFF. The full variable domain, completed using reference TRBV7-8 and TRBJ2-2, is GAGVSQSPRYKVAKRGQDVALRCDPISGHVSLFWYQQALGQGPEFLTYFQNEAQLDKSGLPSDRFFAERPEGSVSTLKIQRTQQEDSAVYLCASSLGQGFRELFFGEGSRLTVL.

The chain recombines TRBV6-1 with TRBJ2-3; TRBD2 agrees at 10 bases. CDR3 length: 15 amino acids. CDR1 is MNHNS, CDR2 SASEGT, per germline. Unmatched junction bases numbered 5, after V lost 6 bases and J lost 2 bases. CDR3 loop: CASRASGGYTDTQYF. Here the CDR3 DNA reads TGTGCCAGCAGGGCTAGCGGGGGATACACAGATACGCAGTATTTT.

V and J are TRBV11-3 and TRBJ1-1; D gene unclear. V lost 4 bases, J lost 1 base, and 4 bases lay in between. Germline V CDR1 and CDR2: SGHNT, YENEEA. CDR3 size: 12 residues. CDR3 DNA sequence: TGTGCCAGCAGCTACGGGAACACTGAAGCTTTCTTT. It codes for CASSYGNTEAFF.

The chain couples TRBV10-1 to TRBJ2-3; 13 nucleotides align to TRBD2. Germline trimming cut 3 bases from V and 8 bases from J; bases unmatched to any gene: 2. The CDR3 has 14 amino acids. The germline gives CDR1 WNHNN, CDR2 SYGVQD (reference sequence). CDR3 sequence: CASSELAGGPTQYF. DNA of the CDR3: TGCGCCAGCAGTGAACTAGCGGGGGGGCCTACGCAGTATTTT.

CDR3 sequence reads: CASSPGSATNEKLFF. The CDR3 nucleotides read TGTGCCAGCAGTCCCGGGTCCGCTACTAATGAAAAACTGTTTTTT. The chain uses TRBV6-5 and TRBJ1-4, with D uncertain. The V gene lost 5 bases and the J gene lost 2 bases, with 12 bases spanning the gap. The CDR3 is 15 amino acids. Germline V CDR1 and CDR2: MNHEY, SVGAGI.

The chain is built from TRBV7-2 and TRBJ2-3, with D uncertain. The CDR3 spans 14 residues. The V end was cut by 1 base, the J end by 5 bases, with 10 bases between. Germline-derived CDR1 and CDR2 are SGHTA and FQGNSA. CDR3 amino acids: CASSLEVTIDTQYF. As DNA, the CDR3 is TGTGCCAGCAGCTTAGAGGTCACAATAGATACGCAGTATTTT.